Detailed here is one T cell receptor (gamma chain). TCRdb assigns this DNA the protein of a much larger clone, which departs from its translation at residue 7; this likely reflects a read error, and the protein shown comes from translating the DNA. These data come from a study of γδ T cells in repeated Plasmodium falciparum infection. TCRdb re-identified clones in the multiplex PCR reads via CATT. The sample comprises roughly 32,000 gamma-chain clones, about 1.5% of which are singletons, and 15% to 20% rests with the top ten. Gammadelta T cells were flow-sorted from PBMC into Vgamma9/Vdelta2+ and Vdelta2-negative populations for bulk analysis. CDR3 length: 10 amino acids. Looked up from germline, CDR1 is EGSNGY and CDR2 is YDSYNSKV. V dropped 2 bases and J dropped 11; count of bases not matched to a gene: 3.

The V and J genes are TRGV2 and TRGJ1 or TRGJ2. The J gene is not listed in TCRdb, so it was assigned here from a DNA match to germline. The origin of this receptor is a pool of human donors (malaria-infected and uninfected, not separated). Sequences were obtained from gamma-delta T cells from blood. CDR3: CATWDVEKLF. In nucleotides, the CDR3 is TGTGCCACCTGGGACGTTGAGAAACTCTTT.